This TCR beta chain derives from a study of regulatory T cells in long-lasting Graves disease. Findings and limits, study-wide: Patients with persistent Graves' had lower TCR diversity than newly diagnosed patients.

Specified time point: newly diagnosed GD, antithyroid drugs for less than 3 months. There was RNA extracted from PBMCs, and the TCR library was made from it. In regard to this clonotype: Its antigen is unknown.

The TCR beta library used iRepertoire HTBI primers with Arm-PCR amplification of CDR3. A single record per CDR3 protein comes from TCRdb applying MiXCR to the multiplex PCR reads. Of around 480,000 distinct CDR3 sequences listed, roughly 17% are singletons. The same data also contributed to another study, on T cells in Graves' hyperthyroidism and ophthalmopathy. That publication notes: The HTBI primer set was used in a first-round RT-PCR of the TCR CDR3.

The receptor comes from a man aged 35 to 55 with Graves disease. This specimen consisted of peripheral blood mononuclear cells (PBMCs), obtained at new diagnosis, from a patient treated with antithyroid drugs.

CDR3 sequence reads: CSASNPGGSDGGTQYF. CDR3 DNA: TGCAGTGCTAGTAACCCGGGGGGCTCCGATGGAGGGACCCAGTACTTC. V is TRBV20-1 and J is TRBJ2-3; D perhaps matches TRBD2 (7 bases). The end of the DNA aligns better with TRBJ2-5, so the J call may be wrong. Germline lookup yields CDR1 DFQATT and CDR2 SNEGSKA (reference sequence). CDR3 length: 16 amino acids.